The rows below give T cell receptor delta chains drawn from one sample of a study of Vδ1+ human thymocytes. TCRdb re-processed the multiplex PCR reads using CATT. This table has over 45,000 delta-chain clones, more than 13% appearing once. The sequenced sample consisted of Vdelta1+ gamma-delta thymocytes from the thymus. The receptor source for this set is a girl in the first two years of life who had congenital heart surgery. CDR3s leave out the opening cysteine and the closing phenylalanine or tryptophan.

V gene	J gene	CDR3 protein
TRDV1	TRDJ1	ALGTLRTSPSGILGDTPTSDKLI
TRDV1	TRDJ1	ALGEGRLSGTDKLI
TRDV1	TRDJ1	ALGVTPTFPFGTDKLI
TRDV1	TRDJ1	ALGEPFLKAVGGGYAYTDKLI
TRDV1	TRDJ1	ALGEWSWRDRLHTDKLI
TRDV1	TRDJ1	ALGEVSGLCLGADKLI
TRDV1	TRDJ1	ALGFFLQPWGSTDKLI
TRDV1	TRDJ1	ALGNTRYGGVLGTLDKLI
TRDV1	TRDJ1	ALGDPPGSSYPELGDTPPYTDKLI
TRDV1	TRDJ1	ALGVLSLPRGDMKKYTDKLI
TRDV1	TRDJ1	ALGECVPLGDPADKLI
TRDV2	TRDJ1	ACDTRGLYTDKLI
TRDV1	TRDJ1	ALGCFPRFVLGSDKLI
TRDV2	TRDJ1	ACDTLGDILYTDKLI
TRDV1	TRDJ1	ALGECVIRLGDTYTDKLI
TRDV1	TRDJ1	ALGPLSSSKRGTDKLI
TRDV2	TRDJ1	ACDNTGGYVGTGKLI
TRDV1	TRDJ1	ALGELLSASNTDKLI
TRAV29/DV5	TRDJ1	AAKHGSSEGADKLI
TRDV1	TRDJ1	ALGELRRDDPTATGGHADKLI
TRDV1	TRDJ1	ALGERSTWGSQYDKLI
TRDV1	TRDJ1	ALGGTSYDSGGYEFTDKLI
TRDV1	TRDJ1	ALVDTLYWGLRYTDKLI
TRDV1	TRDJ1	ALGEQRIDPTYVGLYTDKLI
TRDV1	TRDJ1	ALGEPLRGAFLRGRDKLI
TRDV1	TRDJ1	ALGELRGGSHLYTDKLI
TRDV1	TRDJ1	ALGELRTPGLLRDKSITDKLI
TRDV1	TRDJ1	ALGEWTPAFLQIYSVKLI
TRDV1	TRDJ1	ALGELSLSRLGEPASHTDKLI
TRDV1	TRDJ1	ALGDPNWGIEYTDKLI